These 21 T cell receptor beta chains came from one sample sequenced in a study of blood T cell repertoires in COVID-19. The method was immunoSEQ multiplex PCR; TCRdb's version includes in-frame clones alone and lacks a portion of them. The table shows 450,000 to 500,000 clones, with about 85% occurring only once. Sequencing was done on a sample of PBMCs or T cells enriched from blood (not recorded which). These receptors came from a young woman who had recovered from COVID-19.

The genes are TRBV2 and TRBJ1-2; D remains unclear. In germline, CDR1 is SNHLY, CDR2 FYNNEI. This CDR3 has 12 residues. V lost 2 bases and J lost 7, with 8 bases in between. The CDR3 protein is CASSEREAGYTF. The CDR3 DNA reads TGTGCCAGCAGTGAAAGAGAAGCTGGCTACACCTTC.

This chain links TRBV12-3 or TRBV12-4 with TRBJ1-1; D unclear. CDR3 size: 13 residues. Trimming took 7 bases from V and 1 from J, leaving 10 bases between them. CDR3 amino acids: CASTLDWNTEAFF. The CDR3 DNA is TGTGCCAGCACTCTGGACTGGAACACTGAAGCTTTCTTT.

This chain connects TRBV24-1 to TRBJ1-2; weak D call: TRBD1 (6 bases). With 6 bases removed from V and 5 bases from J, the gap between germline ends came to 9 bases. The germline gives CDR1 KGHDR, CDR2 SFDVKD. This CDR3 has 12 amino acids. The CDR3 bases are TGTGCCACCAGTCCAGGGGAATATGGCTACACCTTC. Its protein is CATSPGEYGYTF.

This chain connects TRBV30 to TRBJ2-2, with 8 bases fitting TRBD1. Germline V lookup: CDR1 GTSNPN, CDR2 SVGIG (reference sequence). Losses at the gene ends were 0 bases for V and 4 bases for J; bases not matched to a gene: 13. This CDR3 is 18 amino acids long. This CDR3 is CAWSVNFIRQGLTGELFF. In DNA form, the CDR3 reads TGTGCCTGGAGTGTAAATTTTATAAGACAGGGGCTCACCGGGGAGCTGTTTTTT.

The chain joins TRBV7-2 to TRBJ2-1, with a possible D match to TRBD1 (6 bases). Germline CDR1 reads SGHTA; CDR2 reads FQGNSA. V was trimmed by 2 bases and J by 5 bases, leaving 13 bases between them. This CDR3 has 15 residues. CDR3 DNA: TGTGCCAGCAGCTTATCTATCAGGGGCGACAATGAGCAGTTCTTC. Translating it yields CASSLSIRGDNEQFF.

This chain joins TRBV12-2 and TRBJ1-2; the table calls TRBD1, which could not be checked here. TRBV12-2 has pseudogene status. This CDR3 is 19 amino acids long. CDR3 bases: TGTGCAAGTCGCTTGTGTAGGGGTGAAAAGGGGGCGGCTAACTATGGCTACACCTTC. This encodes CASRLCRGEKGAANYGYTF.

The CDR3 nucleotides read TGTGCCTGGAGTGTTCGGAGAGTAAACACTGAAGCTTTCTTT. It is translated as CAWSVRRVNTEAFF. This chain uses TRBV30 with TRBJ1-1, with D unclear. Germline CDR1 is GTSNPN and CDR2 is SVGIG (reference sequence). V was cut by 0 bases and J by 2 bases, with 10 bases left in between. This CDR3 region has 14 residues.

This clone was recorded only once. The rearrangement uses TRBV5-1 and TRBJ1-4, with TRBD1 as a possible D gene (6 bases). The CDR3 loop spans 20 amino acids. V lost 3 bases and J lost 0, with 24 bases in between. Germline-derived CDR1 and CDR2 are SGHRS and YFSETQ. CDR3 nucleotides: TGCGCCAGCAGCTCAGGTTTTACAGGGCCACGGGACACAACTAATGAAAAACTGTTTTTT. Amino acid sequence: CASSSGFTGPRDTTNEKLFF.

The chain employs TRBV5-8 and TRBJ2-4; D call uncertain. Per the germline V gene, CDR1 is SGHTS and CDR2 is YDEGEE. V dropped 5 bases and J dropped 0 bases, with 9 bases sitting between them. This CDR3 has 14 residues. The CDR3 DNA is TGTGCCAGCAGGGAGTACCTAGCCAAAAACATTCAGTACTTC. This gives the protein CASREYLAKNIQYF.

The chain recombines TRBV7-8 with TRBJ1-1; TRBD1 matches at 8 bases. Germline CDR1 reads SGHVS; CDR2 reads FQNEAQ. Unmatched junction bases numbered 4, after V lost 3 bases and J lost 1 base. The CDR3 extends over 15 amino acids. CDR3 nucleotides: TGTGCCAGCAGCTTGACAGGGGCTGGGAACACTGAAGCTTTCTTT. It yields the protein CASSLTGAGNTEAFF.

V usage is TRBV11-2 and J usage is TRBJ2-7; 8 bases map to TRBD2. This CDR3 is 16 amino acids long. Per germline, CDR1 SGHAT and CDR2 FQNNGV. V trimming: 0 bases; J trimming: 2 bases; junction bases outside the gene matches: 6. Here the CDR3 DNA reads TGTGCCAGCAGCTTAGATCGGCTAGCGGGTCCCTACGAGCAGTACTTC. Translated: CASSLDRLAGPYEQYF.

V is TRBV10-3 and J is TRBJ2-5; 8 nucleotides match TRBD2. Unmatched junction bases numbered 5, after V lost 10 bases and J lost 1 base. In germline, CDR1 is ENHRY, CDR2 SYGVKD. The CDR3 has 13 amino acids. The DNA of the CDR3 is TGTGCCACCGCAGCGGGGGTCCAAGAGACCCAGTACTTC. It encodes CATAAGVQETQYF.

V gene TRBV7-2 combines with J gene TRBJ2-2, with a possible D match to TRBD2 (6 bases). This CDR3 spans 14 amino acids. The germline V gene has CDR1 SGHTA and CDR2 FQGNSA. V was trimmed by 4 bases and J by 1 base, leaving 7 bases between them. CDR3 sequence reads: CASSSGGNTGELFF. CDR3 DNA sequence: TGTGCCAGCAGCTCCGGGGGGAACACCGGGGAGCTGTTTTTT.

This clone was observed a handful of times. The V and J genes are TRBV5-1 and TRBJ1-2; 8 bases agree with TRBD1. Trimming cost V 4 bases and J 4 bases; bases outside gene matches: 3. Germline CDR1 reads SGHRS; CDR2 reads YFSETQ. This CDR3 has 13 amino acids. Here the CDR3 reads CASSPGGGYGYTF. CDR3 nucleotide sequence: TGCGCCAGCAGCCCAGGGGGCGGCTATGGCTACACCTTC.

Concerning this clone: Relative to the germline gene, one junction end is altered; a read error may explain this. The chain combines TRBV28 with TRBJ1-1, with unresolved D. Per germline, CDR1 MDHEN and CDR2 SYDVKM. The CDR3 has 11 amino acids. CDR3 coding DNA: TGTGCCAGCAGTTTAACAGTCTCAAGACCCTTT. Translated, it gives CASSLTVSRPF.

A single count supports this clone. V and J are TRBV19 and TRBJ1-4, with a weak D call TRBD1 (5 bases). The V gene's germline CDR1 is LNHDA and CDR2 SQIVND (reference sequence). The V gene lost 2 bases and the J gene lost 5 bases, with 12 bases spanning the gap. This CDR3 is 15 amino acids long. CDR3 in amino acids: CASSIMAGQNEKLFF. The CDR3 coding sequence is TGTGCCAGTAGTATAATGGCGGGGCAGAATGAAAAACTGTTTTTT. Full variable domain (outside the CDR3, taken from reference TRBV19 and TRBJ1-4): DGGITQSPKYLFRKEGQNVTLSCEQNLNHDAMYWYRQDPGQGLRLIYYSQIVNDFQKGDIAEGYSVSREKKESFPLTVTSAQKNPTAFYLCASSIMAGQNEKLFFGSGTQLSVL.

The V and J genes are TRBV12-3 or TRBV12-4 and TRBJ1-2; D may be TRBD1 (6 bases). V lost 3 bases and J 8 bases, leaving 13 bases between the germline ends. The CDR3 is 13 residues long. The CDR3 loop reads CASSFGGPGGYTF. The CDR3, as DNA: TGTGCCAGCAGTTTCGGGGGGCCGGGCGGCTACACCTTC.

V is TRBV6-2 or TRBV6-3 and J is TRBJ2-2; no definite D call. CDR3 length: 12 residues. Per germline, CDR1 MNHEY and CDR2 SVGEGT. V gave up 2 bases and J gave up 6 bases, with 4 bases separating them. DNA for the CDR3: TGTGCCAGCAGTTACAGAGCCGGGGAGCTGTTTTTT. Translated, it gives CASSYRAGELFF.

J is TRBJ1-4 and V is TRBV25-1; TRBD1 matches 7 bases. Trimming removed 5 bases from V and 5 bases from J; junction bases left unmatched: 8. CDR1 and CDR2 from the germline V gene are MGHDK and SYGVNS. This CDR3 spans 15 amino acids. This chain's CDR3 is CASSPRRDRNEKLFF. Written as DNA, the CDR3 is TGTGCCAGCAGTCCCAGGAGGGACAGAAATGAAAAACTGTTTTTT.

The J gene is TRBJ1-4, the V gene TRBV6-4, with D maybe TRBD1 (6 bases). The CDR3 spans 13 residues. V was pared by 2 bases and J by 5 bases, with 6 bases between. The germline V gene encodes CDR1 MRHNA and CDR2 SNTAGT. CDR3 region: CASSDRGNEKLFF. DNA for the CDR3: TGTGCCAGCAGTGACAGGGGGAATGAAAAACTGTTTTTT.

The chain joins TRBV5-1 to TRBJ1-2; D is possibly TRBD1 (6 bases). Germline lookup yields CDR1 SGHRS and CDR2 YFSETQ. The V end was cut by 3 bases, the J end by 8 bases, with 17 bases between. This CDR3 contains 14 residues. The CDR3: CASSWGSGEGGYTF. The CDR3 DNA is TGCGCCAGCAGCTGGGGGTCAGGGGAAGGAGGCTACACCTTC.